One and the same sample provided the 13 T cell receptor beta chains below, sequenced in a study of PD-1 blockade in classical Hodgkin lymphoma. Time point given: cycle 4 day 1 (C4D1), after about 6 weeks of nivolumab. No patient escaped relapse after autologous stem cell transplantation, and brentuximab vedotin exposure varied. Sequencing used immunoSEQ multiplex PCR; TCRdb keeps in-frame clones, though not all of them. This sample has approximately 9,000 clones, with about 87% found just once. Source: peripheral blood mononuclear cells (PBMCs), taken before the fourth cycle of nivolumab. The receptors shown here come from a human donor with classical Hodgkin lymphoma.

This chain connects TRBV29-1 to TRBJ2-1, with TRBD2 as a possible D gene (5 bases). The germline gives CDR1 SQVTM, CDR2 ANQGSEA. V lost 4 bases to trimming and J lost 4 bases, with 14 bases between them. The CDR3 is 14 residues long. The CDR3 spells CSVVLAGLYNEQFF. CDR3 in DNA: TGCAGCGTTGTGCTAGCCGGCCTTTACAATGAGCAGTTCTTC.

In DNA form, the CDR3 reads TGTGCCAGCAGCTCCCGCCGGGACACTTATAACTTCGGAAAACTGTTTTTT. Amino acids: CASSSRRDTYNFGKLFF. This chain links TRBV7-8 with TRBJ1-4, with TRBD1 as a possible D gene (6 bases). The CDR3 contains 17 residues. Germline loops: CDR1 SGHVS, CDR2 FQNEAQ. V was pared by 4 bases and J by 10 bases, with 25 bases between.

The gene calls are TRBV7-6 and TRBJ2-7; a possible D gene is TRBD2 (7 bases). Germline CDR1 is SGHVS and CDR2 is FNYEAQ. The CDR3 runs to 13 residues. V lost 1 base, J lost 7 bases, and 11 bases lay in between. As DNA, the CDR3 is TGTGCCAGCAGCTTAGGGGGGGGCCCTGAGCAGTACTTC. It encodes CASSLGGGPEQYF.

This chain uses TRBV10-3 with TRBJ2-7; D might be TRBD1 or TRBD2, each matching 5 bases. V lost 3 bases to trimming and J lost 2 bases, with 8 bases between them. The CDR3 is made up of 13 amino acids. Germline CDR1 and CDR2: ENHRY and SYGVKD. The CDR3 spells CAISERGAYEQYF. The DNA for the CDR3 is TGTGCCATCAGTGAAAGAGGGGCCTACGAGCAGTACTTC.

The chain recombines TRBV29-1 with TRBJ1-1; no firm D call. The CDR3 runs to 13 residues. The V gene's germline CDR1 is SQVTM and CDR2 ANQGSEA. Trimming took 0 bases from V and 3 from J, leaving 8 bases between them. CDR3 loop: CSVEDTAYTEAFF. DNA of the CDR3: TGCAGCGTTGAAGATACAGCCTACACTGAAGCTTTCTTT.

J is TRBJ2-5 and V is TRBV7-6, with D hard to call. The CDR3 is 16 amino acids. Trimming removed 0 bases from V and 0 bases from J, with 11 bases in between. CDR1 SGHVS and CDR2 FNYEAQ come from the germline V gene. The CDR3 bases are TGTGCCAGCAGCTTAGCGTTAAGGCCGTACCAAGAGACCCAGTACTTC. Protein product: CASSLALRPYQETQYF.

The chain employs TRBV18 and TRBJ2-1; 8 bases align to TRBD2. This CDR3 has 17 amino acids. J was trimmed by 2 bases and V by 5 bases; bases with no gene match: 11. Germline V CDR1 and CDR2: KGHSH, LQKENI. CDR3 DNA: TGTGCCAGCTCAGAACAGATGGAGCGGGGGACCTACAATGAGCAGTTCTTC. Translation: CASSEQMERGTYNEQFF.

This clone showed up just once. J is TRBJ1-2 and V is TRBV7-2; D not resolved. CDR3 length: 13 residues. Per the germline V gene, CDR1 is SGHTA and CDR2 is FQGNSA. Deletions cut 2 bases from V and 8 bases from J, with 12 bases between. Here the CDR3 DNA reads TGTGCCAGCAGCTTACCACGACCTGTGGGCTACACCTTC. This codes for CASSLPRPVGYTF.

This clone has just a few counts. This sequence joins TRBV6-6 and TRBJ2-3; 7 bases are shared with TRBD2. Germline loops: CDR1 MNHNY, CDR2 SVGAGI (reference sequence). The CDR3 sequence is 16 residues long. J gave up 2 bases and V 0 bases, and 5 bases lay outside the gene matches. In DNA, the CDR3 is TGTGCCAGCAGTTACTCAAGCGGGGAAACCACAGATACGCAGTATTTT. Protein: CASSYSSGETTDTQYF.

The CDR3 here is CASSLGSAGGLYEQYF. The CDR3, as DNA: TGTGCCAGCAGCTTAGGTAGCGCAGGGGGTTTGTACGAGCAGTACTTC. This chain joins TRBV7-2 and TRBJ2-7; 7 nucleotides line up with TRBD1. The CDR3 covers 16 residues. Trimming took 1 base from V and 4 from J; bases not matched to a gene: 10. CDR1 and CDR2 from the germline V gene are SGHTA and FQGNSA.

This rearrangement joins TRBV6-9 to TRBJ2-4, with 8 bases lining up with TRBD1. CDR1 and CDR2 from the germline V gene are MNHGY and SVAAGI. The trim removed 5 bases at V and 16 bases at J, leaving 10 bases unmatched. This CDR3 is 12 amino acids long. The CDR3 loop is CASSPGTGPVYF. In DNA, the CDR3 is TGTGCCAGCAGTCCTGGGACAGGCCCCGTATACTTC.

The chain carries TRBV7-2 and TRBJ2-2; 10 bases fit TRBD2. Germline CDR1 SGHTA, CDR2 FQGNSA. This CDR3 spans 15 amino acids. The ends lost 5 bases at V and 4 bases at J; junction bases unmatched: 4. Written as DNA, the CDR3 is TGTGCCAGCAGCAACAGCGGGGGGGGCACCGGGGAGCTGTTTTTT. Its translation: CASSNSGGGTGELFF.

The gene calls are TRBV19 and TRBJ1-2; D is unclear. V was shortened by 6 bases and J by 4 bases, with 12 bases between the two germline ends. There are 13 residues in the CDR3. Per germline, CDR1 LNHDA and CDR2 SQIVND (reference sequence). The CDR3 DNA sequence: TGTGCCAGTAGCCTTGGAACCCTCTATGGCTACACCTTC. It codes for CASSLGTLYGYTF.